This passage covers 25 T cell receptor beta chains from one sample sequenced in a study of cytomegalovirus exposure and HLA in healthy donors. The PCR had 60 Vbeta and 13 Jbeta primers. Repertoires were generated with immunoSEQ multiplex PCR, while TCRdb's copy carries only in-frame clones and drops some. Here the sample spans under 250,000 clones, approximately 85% being singletons. Sequencing was carried out using PBMCs. The receptors stem from a middle-aged woman in good health and CMV-seronegative.

The chain employs TRBV28 and TRBJ1-3; D unclear. Germline V gene sequence: CDR1 MDHEN, CDR2 SYDVKM. The germline V and J ends were trimmed by 5 bases and 0 bases, with 14 bases remaining between them. The CDR3 has 16 residues. The CDR3 sequence: CASSILVRSSGNTIYF. The CDR3 nucleotides are TGTGCCAGCAGTATCCTCGTTAGGAGCTCTGGAAACACCATATATTTT. The variable domain in full, with the rest retrieved from reference TRBV28 and TRBJ1-3, is DVKVTQSSRYLVKRTGEKVFLECVQDMDHENMFWYRQDPGLGLRLIYFSYDVKMKEKGDIPEGYSVSREKKERFSLILESASTNQTSMYLCASSILVRSSGNTIYFGEGSWLTVV.

This clone has only a few counts. The chain's CDR3 is CASSPGAENEKLFF. Written as DNA, the CDR3 is TGTGCCAGCTCACCGGGAGCCGAGAATGAAAAACTGTTTTTT. The chain is built from TRBV18 and TRBJ1-4; D remains unclear. Germline V gene lookup returns CDR1 KGHSH and CDR2 LQKENI. CDR3 length: 14 amino acids. The ends were cut back, 3 bases at V and 5 bases at J, with 10 bases in the middle.

The rearrangement uses TRBV27 and TRBJ2-1; 12 bases are a match to TRBD2. V lost 9 bases to trimming and J lost 3 bases; unmatched junction nucleotides: 3. Germline V gives CDR1 MNHEY, CDR2 SMNVEV (reference sequence). The CDR3 is 14 amino acids. The CDR3 region is CASGLAGNYNEQFF. CDR3 nucleotides: TGTGCCAGTGGACTAGCGGGAAACTACAATGAGCAGTTCTTC.

V usage is TRBV11-2 and J usage is TRBJ2-7; 7 bases fit TRBD2. CDR3 length equals 16 residues. The V gene's germline CDR1 is SGHAT and CDR2 FQNNGV. V lost 4 bases, J lost 2 bases, and 11 bases stayed unmatched. In DNA, the CDR3 is TGTGCCAGCAGCTCCCCGGAGCGGACTAGGACCTACGAGCAGTACTTC. Translating it yields CASSSPERTRTYEQYF.

This clone was detected only once. The chain links TRBV10-3 to TRBJ1-1; no definite D call. V lost 3 bases and J 0 bases, leaving 11 bases between the germline ends. From germline, CDR1 is ENHRY and CDR2 SYGVKD. This CDR3 spans 15 amino acids. The CDR3 spells CAISDWAALNTEAFF. The CDR3 DNA is TGTGCCATCAGTGATTGGGCAGCCTTGAACACTGAAGCTTTCTTT.

The chain combines TRBV9 with TRBJ2-2; 7 positions agree with TRBD2. Germline V gene data show CDR1 as SGDLS and CDR2 as YYNGEE. The ends lost 0 bases at V and 4 bases at J; junction bases unmatched: 3. The length of the CDR3 is 15 residues. The CDR3, as DNA: TGTGCCAGCAGCGTAGACGGGAGGCTCACCGGGGAGCTGTTTTTT. Its translation is CASSVDGRLTGELFF.

The V gene is TRBV5-1, the J gene TRBJ2-2, with D tentatively TRBD2 (6 bases). V shed 0 bases and J shed 4 bases, with 10 bases lying between them. This CDR3 has 15 residues. CDR1 is SGHRS and CDR2 is YFSETQ in the germline V gene. The CDR3 region is CASSLAGRGTGELFF. CDR3 coding DNA: TGCGCCAGCAGCTTGGCCGGGCGGGGCACCGGGGAGCTGTTTTTT.

The chain has TRBV19 and TRBJ2-7; 8 bases align to TRBD2. The CDR3 runs to 15 residues. V lost 2 bases and J lost 4; bases outside the gene matches: 7. From germline, CDR1 is LNHDA and CDR2 SQIVND (reference sequence). The CDR3 DNA follows: TGTGCCAGTAGTATATCTAGCGGGCTATTATACGAGCAGTACTTC. Its translation: CASSISSGLLYEQYF. Complete variable domain (other parts from reference TRBV19 and TRBJ2-7): DGGITQSPKYLFRKEGQNVTLSCEQNLNHDAMYWYRQDPGQGLRLIYYSQIVNDFQKGDIAEGYSVSREKKESFPLTVTSAQKNPTAFYLCASSISSGLLYEQYFGPGTRLTVT.

The chain couples TRBV6-4 to TRBJ2-3; D perhaps matches TRBD1 (6 bases). Deletions cut 9 bases from V and 2 bases from J, with 12 bases between. This CDR3 is 13 amino acids long. Per the germline V gene, CDR1 is MRHNA and CDR2 is SNTAGT. In DNA, the CDR3 is TGTGCCAGTGGAGGACAGTCCACAGATACGCAGTATTTT. The encoded protein is CASGGQSTDTQYF.

V and J are TRBV5-6 and TRBJ1-2; 7 nucleotides match TRBD1. CDR3 size: 13 residues. The germline gives CDR1 SGHDT, CDR2 YYEEEE. With 5 bases clipped from V and 8 bases from J, the junction kept 9 bases outside the gene matches. The CDR3 DNA follows: TGTGCCAGCAGACTGAAGGGGGCTCAAGGCTACACCTTC. Residues: CASRLKGAQGYTF. Based on the CDR3 plus reference TRBV5-6 and TRBJ1-2, the full variable domain is DAGVTQSPTHLIKTRGQQVTLRCSPKSGHDTVSWYQQALGQGPQFIFQYYEEEERQRGNFPDRFSGHQFPNYSSELNVNALLLGDSALYLCASRLKGAQGYTFGSGTRLTVV.

The chain employs TRBV27 and TRBJ2-5; 10 bases align to TRBD1. The end of the DNA fits TRBJ2-7 better, so the J call may be wrong. This CDR3 has 14 amino acids. Looked up from germline, CDR1 is MNHEY and CDR2 is SMNVEV (reference sequence). CDR3 loop: CASSFPGQGSEQYF. For the CDR3, the DNA is TGTGCCAGCAGTTTTCCGGGACAGGGGTCCGAGCAGTACTTC.

Points on this clone: One junction end does not reproduce the germline sequence, and a read error may be involved. The chain combines TRBV5-1 with TRBJ1-1, with D possibly being TRBD1 (6 bases). The CDR3 contains 15 residues. Germline-derived CDR1 and CDR2 are SGHRS and YFSETQ. The CDR3 DNA follows: TGCGCCAGCAGCTTGGGATCAGGGGACACGCCTGAGGCTTTCTTT. Translated: CASSLGSGDTPEAFF.

The chain uses TRBV30 and TRBJ2-5, with D perhaps TRBD1 (6 bases). Trimming removed 0 bases from V and 7 bases from J, with 6 bases in between. The CDR3 extends over 11 amino acids. The germline V gene encodes CDR1 GTSNPN and CDR2 SVGIG (reference sequence). The CDR3: CAWSVGGTQYF. The CDR3 DNA reads as TGTGCCTGGAGTGTAGGGGGGACCCAGTACTTC.

The rearrangement joins TRBV11-2 to TRBJ2-7; 7 nucleotides match TRBD2. With V trimmed by 1 base and J by 3 bases, 3 bases remained unmatched. The germline gives CDR1 SGHAT, CDR2 FQNNGV. The CDR3 contains 14 residues. CDR3 coding DNA: TGTGCCAGCAGCTTAGGGCTAGCGGTCTACGAGCAGTACTTC. Its translation: CASSLGLAVYEQYF.

The chain links TRBV30 to TRBJ2-7; possibly TRBD1 for D (6 bases). V lost 7 bases and J lost 6, with 19 bases in between. Germline V lookup: CDR1 GTSNPN, CDR2 SVGIG (reference sequence). The CDR3 runs 13 residues. CDR3 DNA: TGTGCCTTCCTAGAACAGGGAATCGGCGAGCAGTACTTC. It codes for CAFLEQGIGEQYF.

This sequence joins TRBV6-6 and TRBJ2-7; TRBD1 matches at 8 bases. This CDR3 region has 16 residues. Per germline, CDR1 MNHNY and CDR2 SVGAGI (reference sequence). V dropped 4 bases and J dropped 0; count of bases not matched to a gene: 8. CDR3 nucleotide sequence: TGTGCCAGCAGTTCAAGGGACAGGTCGCGCTCCTACGAGCAGTACTTC. Encoded protein: CASSSRDRSRSYEQYF.

The chain has TRBV19 and TRBJ2-1, with 7 positions matching TRBD2. The CDR3 has 15 residues. The germline V gene encodes CDR1 LNHDA and CDR2 SQIVND (reference sequence). V lost 6 bases, J lost 4 bases, and 9 bases stayed unmatched. The CDR3 DNA reads TGTGCCAGTAGCGCGTCAGCGGGGATTTACAATGAGCAGTTCTTC. Its translation: CASSASAGIYNEQFF.

The chain uses TRBV15 and TRBJ2-5; TRBD2 matches at 12 bases. The J segment lost 7 bases and the V segment lost 6 bases, leaving 18 bases of the junction unmatched. This CDR3 comprises 18 residues. Germline CDR1 is LNHNV and CDR2 is YYDKDF (reference sequence). CDR3 sequence reads: CATRSDRPSGRALGTQYF. The CDR3 DNA reads TGTGCCACCAGGTCAGACAGGCCTAGCGGGAGGGCCTTGGGGACCCAGTACTTC.

The chain couples TRBV11-2 to TRBJ2-7, with TRBD1 matching over 12 bases. This CDR3 has 15 amino acids. V trimming: 2 bases; J trimming: 4 bases; junction bases outside the gene matches: 3. Looked up from germline, CDR1 is SGHAT and CDR2 is FQNNGV. CDR3 amino acids: CASSLMGQGAYEQYF. The CDR3, as DNA: TGTGCCAGCAGCTTAATGGGACAGGGGGCTTACGAGCAGTACTTC. Variable domain in full (rest from reference TRBV11-2 and TRBJ2-7): EAGVAQSPRYKIIEKRQSVAFWCNPISGHATLYWYQQILGQGPKLLIQFQNNGVVDDSQLPKDRFSAERLKGVDSTLKIQPAKLEDSAVYLCASSLMGQGAYEQYFGPGTRLTVT.

The rearrangement links TRBV30 to TRBJ2-1; no clear D. Germline assignment: CDR1 GTSNPN and CDR2 SVGIG (reference sequence). This CDR3 contains 14 residues. Trimming removed 3 bases at V and 3 bases at J, with 12 bases between. CDR3 sequence reads: CAWREQLLYNEQFF. In DNA, the CDR3 is TGTGCCTGGAGAGAACAGCTACTCTACAATGAGCAGTTCTTC.

The rearrangement links TRBV19 to TRBJ1-5; unclear D gene. Deletions cut 5 bases from V and 5 bases from J, with 4 bases between. CDR1 and CDR2 from the germline V gene are LNHDA and SQIVND (reference sequence). The CDR3 sequence is 11 residues long. CDR3 sequence: CASSDYQPQHF. The CDR3 DNA follows: TGTGCCAGTAGTGACTATCAGCCCCAGCATTTT. Supplemented by reference TRBV19 and TRBJ1-5, the full variable domain reads DGGITQSPKYLFRKEGQNVTLSCEQNLNHDAMYWYRQDPGQGLRLIYYSQIVNDFQKGDIAEGYSVSREKKESFPLTVTSAQKNPTAFYLCASSDYQPQHFGDGTRLSIL.

This clone was observed a few times. The chain combines TRBV4-2 with TRBJ2-5; 14 bases map to TRBD2. With 3 bases clipped from V and 2 bases from J, the junction kept 8 bases outside the gene matches. Germline V CDR1 and CDR2: LGHNA, YNFKEQ. This CDR3 is built from 18 residues. The DNA for the CDR3 is TGTGCCAGCAGCCAGGGGACTAGCGGGAGTGACCGACAAGAGACCCAGTACTTC. Translating it yields CASSQGTSGSDRQETQYF.

The rearrangement uses TRBV30 and TRBJ1-2; D perhaps matches TRBD1 (6 bases). The CDR3 extends over 12 amino acids. From germline, CDR1 is GTSNPN and CDR2 SVGIG (reference sequence). The V end lost 0 bases, the J end lost 8 bases, and 10 bases lay between the germline ends. The CDR3 DNA follows: TGTGCCTGGAGTGTAGGGGGAAGAGGCTACACCTTC. Its translation: CAWSVGGRGYTF.

The CDR3 reads CASSFPPGGSGANVLTF. In DNA, the CDR3 is TGTGCCAGCAGCTTCCCCCCCGGGGGCTCTGGGGCCAACGTCCTGACTTTC. The rearrangement links TRBV7-3 to TRBJ2-6; perhaps TRBD2 as D (6 bases). Per the germline V gene, CDR1 is SGHTA and CDR2 is FQGTGA. Trimming removed 3 bases from V and 0 bases from J, with 12 bases in between. The CDR3 has 17 residues.

The rearrangement links TRBV7-8 to TRBJ1-2; TRBD1 aligns across 9 bases. This CDR3 has 17 amino acids. The germline CDR1 and CDR2 sequences are SGHVS and FQNEAQ. Trimming took 5 bases from V and 5 from J; bases not matched to a gene: 15. The DNA for the CDR3 is TGTGCCAGCAGCCCGTACCGGACAGGGGCTCTTAGATATGGCTACACCTTC. Residues: CASSPYRTGALRYGYTF. The complete variable domain, with remaining parts taken from reference TRBV7-8 and TRBJ1-2, reads GAGVSQSPRYKVAKRGQDVALRCDPISGHVSLFWYQQALGQGPEFLTYFQNEAQLDKSGLPSDRFFAERPEGSVSTLKIQRTQQEDSAVYLCASSPYRTGALRYGYTFGSGTRLTVV.